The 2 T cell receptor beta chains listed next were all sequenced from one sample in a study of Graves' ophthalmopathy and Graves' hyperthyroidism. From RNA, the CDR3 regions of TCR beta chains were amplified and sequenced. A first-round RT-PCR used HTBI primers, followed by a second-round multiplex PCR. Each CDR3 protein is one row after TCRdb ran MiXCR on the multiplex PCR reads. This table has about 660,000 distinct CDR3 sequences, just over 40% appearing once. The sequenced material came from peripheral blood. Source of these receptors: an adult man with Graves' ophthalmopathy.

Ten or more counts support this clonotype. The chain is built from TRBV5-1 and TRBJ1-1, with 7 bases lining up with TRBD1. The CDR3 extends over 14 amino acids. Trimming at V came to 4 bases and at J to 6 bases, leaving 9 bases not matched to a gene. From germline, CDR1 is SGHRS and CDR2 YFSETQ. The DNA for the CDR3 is TGCGCCAGCAGCCAGACAGGGCCCAACCCTGAAGCTTTCTTT. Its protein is CASSQTGPNPEAFF.

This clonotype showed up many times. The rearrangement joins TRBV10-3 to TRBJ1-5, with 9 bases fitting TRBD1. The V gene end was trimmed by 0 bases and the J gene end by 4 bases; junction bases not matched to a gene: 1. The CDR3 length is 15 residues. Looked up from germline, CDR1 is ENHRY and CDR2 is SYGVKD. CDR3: CAISESTGGNQPQHF. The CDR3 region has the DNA TGTGCCATCAGTGAGTCGACAGGGGGGAATCAGCCCCAGCATTTT.